Here is one T cell receptor (beta chain) with its context. Its antigen is as yet unknown. This record belongs to a study of beta chain features in type 1 diabetes. Study-level points and caveats: Using cDNA template may skew counts toward highly expressing activated cells.

Every bit of the isolated RNA underwent reverse transcription, so sequencing read expressed TCRB transcripts. The table came from immunoSEQ multiplex PCR; TCRdb's copy has only in-frame clones and leaves some out. The sample consists of over 15,000 clones, approximately 55% of them appearing once. Cell sorting via CD45RO/CCR7/CD25/CD127/CD95/CD27 was performed to obtain CD4+ naive, central memory, regulatory and stem cell-like memory cells. The germline V and J ends were trimmed by 0 bases and 2 bases, with 9 bases remaining between them. The V gene's germline CDR1 is SGHKS and CDR2 YYEKEE (reference sequence). CDR3 size: 15 residues.

This receptor was identified in a woman under 30 in good health. The sequenced sample was stem cell memory CD4+ T cells from blood. V usage is TRBV5-5 and J usage is TRBJ1-5, with a weak D call TRBD1 (6 bases). DNA for the CDR3: TGTGCCAGCAGCTTGGTGGCAGGGGGCAATCAGCCCCAGCATTTT. Translated, it gives CASSLVAGGNQPQHF. Supplemented by reference TRBV5-5 and TRBJ1-5, the full variable domain reads DAGVTQSPTHLIKTRGQQVTLRCSPISGHKSVSWYQQVLGQGPQFIFQYYEKEERGRGNFPDRFSARQFPNYSSELNVNALLLGDSALYLCASSLVAGGNQPQHFGDGTRLSIL.